This entry describes one T cell receptor (beta chain). The antigen this receptor binds is unknown. No base qualities exist here, and no much larger clone lies one base off it. The sample belongs to a study of blood T cell repertoires in COVID-19 (dated by TCRdb to the early 2020s). About the full investigation: Samples from collaborators originated in the United States, Italy and Spain and spanned both the acute and convalescent phases of COVID-19. The material from the prospective study consisted of cDNA or gDNA derived from T cells, B-cell-depleted T cells, or PBMCs. Deeply sampled blood TCRbeta repertoires from subjects exposed to, actively infected with, or recovered from COVID-19 were included in the dataset. Nearly every sample came with metadata listing a de-identified subject ID, COVID-19 status, age in years and sex. Where HLA class I and class II types were available, the types were taken from metadata supplied by the sample provider, not from assay-based typing. The samples were drawn from two sources: the first 160 participants of the ongoing ImmuneRACE study, and fewer than 1,500 subjects contributed by 6 global collaborators. The repertoires were released in a freely available public database intended as a resource for research on the immune response to SARS-CoV-2. What the study reported, not specific to this receptor: Clinical and demographic metadata were provided uncurated, with the amount varying by source and participant.

Participants in the prospective study were enrolled through a virtual design, were aged roughly 18 to 100 years, and lived in approximately 24 United States geographic areas. In the prospective study, participants were assigned to cohorts based on the clinical history participants reported in a screening survey and a study questionnaire. In the prospective study, mobile phlebotomists collected whole blood, serum and a nasopharyngeal or oropharyngeal swab from each participant. Additional blood draws and questionnaires over an approximately 2-month period could optionally be provided by prospective study participants. Blood samples from the prospective study were shipped frozen or at room temperature prior to DNA extraction. TCRbeta CDR3 regions were amplified from genomic DNA by means of the immunoSEQ Assay, a bias-controlled multiplex PCR. The authors' analysis ran thus. Within the assay, amplification of reference gene primers was used to estimate how many nucleated cells each sample contained. Sequence reads were collapsed and filtered to measure the absolute abundance of every unique TCRbeta CDR3 rearrangement. For each sample, productive Simpson clonality was calculated as the square root of Simpson's diversity index over productive rearrangements. TCRdb obtained this table from immuneACCESS and retained in-frame rearrangements with V and J assigned. These tables miss some clones; where compared with another copy, unresolved V genes account for less than half of the shortfall, and the remainder is unexplained. Clonal size and the V and J genes are those of that table, whereas D and trimming came from the DNA. Across this sample there are under 250,000 clones, with around 86% seen only once. The leading ten clones occupy more than 8.5% of the sample.

Sample: PBMCs or T cells enriched from blood (not recorded which). The sequence came from a woman aged 50 to 60 with acute COVID-19.

The CDR3 region: CASSTRRDNSPLHF. DNA sequence: TGTGCCAGCAGTACCAGACGGGATAATTCACCCCTCCACTTT. This sequence uses TRBV28 and TRBJ1-6; the D gene is not confidently resolved. The germline V gene gives CDR1 as MDHEN and CDR2 as SYDVKM. There are 14 amino acids in the CDR3, from cysteine to phenylalanine inclusive. The DNA shown is the 42-base CDR3, in frame from base 1. V loses 5 bases of germline sequence and J loses 5 bases, and the interval between the two ends is 10 bases.